The 31 T cell receptor beta chains reported below all come from one sample, sequenced in a study of Graves' ophthalmopathy and Graves' hyperthyroidism. RNA transcripts were the template, and TCR beta CDR3 regions were amplified from them. First-round RT-PCR relied on HTBI primers, and a second-round multiplex PCR came next. TCRdb fed the multiplex PCR reads into MiXCR, producing one record per CDR3 protein. The sample holds hundreds of thousands of distinct CDR3 sequences, 40% seen once. Source material: peripheral blood. These TCRs come from an adult man with Graves' ophthalmopathy.

This clonotype was counted a few times. The CDR3 bases are TGTGCCATCCTTTACAGGGGGGGGGACACTGAAGCTTTCTTT. The encoded protein is CAILYRGGDTEAFF. J is TRBJ1-1 and V is TRBV10-3; 8 nucleotides agree with TRBD1. The ends lost 8 bases at V and 3 bases at J; junction bases unmatched: 8. The germline gives CDR1 ENHRY, CDR2 SYGVKD. The CDR3 spans 14 residues.

Remarks on this clonotype: A single base separates this from a much larger clone, so it may be a read error. V is TRBV14 and J is TRBJ1-1; weak D call: TRBD1 (6 bases). Germline V gene sequence: CDR1 SGHDN, CDR2 FVKESK. This CDR3 has 13 residues. In DNA form, the CDR3 reads TGTGCCAGCAGCCAAGACCAAAGACAGGAAGTTTTCTTT. This encodes CASSQDQRQEVFF. The variable domain in full, completed from reference TRBV14 and TRBJ1-1, reads EAGVTQFPSHSVIEKGQTVTLRCDPISGHDNLYWYRRVMGKEIKFLLHFVKESKQDESGMPNNRFLAERTGGTYSTLKVQPAELEDSGVYFCASSQDQRQEVFFGQGTRLTVV.

This clonotype was picked up a small number of times. The chain employs TRBV4-1 and TRBJ2-2; no definite D call. Germline CDR1 MGHRA, CDR2 YSYEKL. V lost 4 bases and J 7 bases, leaving 16 bases between the germline ends. The CDR3 is made up of 15 amino acids. The CDR3 loop reads CASSRGFASGGELFF. In DNA form, the CDR3 reads TGCGCCAGCAGCCGCGGCTTTGCTTCTGGCGGGGAGCTGTTTTTT.

This clonotype was seen many times. CDR3 amino acids: CASSAGETQYF. The CDR3 region has the DNA TGTGCCAGCAGCGCAGGGGAGACCCAGTACTTC. V and J are TRBV2 and TRBJ2-5; the D gene is possibly TRBD1 (5 bases). Germline CDR1 reads SNHLY; CDR2 reads FYNNEI. The V and J ends lost 6 bases and 5 bases respectively, with 7 bases between them. The CDR3 length is 11 residues.

This clonotype turned up a few times. The rearrangement links TRBV6-5 to TRBJ2-7, with unresolved D. Germline CDR1 reads MNHEY; CDR2 reads SVGAGI. V was trimmed by 4 bases and J by 2 bases, leaving 9 bases between them. This CDR3 region has 13 residues. The CDR3 DNA reads as TGTGCCAGCAGTTTGGGCCCCCCCTACGAGCAGTACTTC. Translating gives CASSLGPPYEQYF.

This clonotype appeared many times. The chain recombines TRBV24-1 with TRBJ2-5; D is possibly TRBD2 (5 bases). The CDR3 length is 17 residues. Looked up from germline, CDR1 is KGHDR and CDR2 is SFDVKD. Trimming shortened V by 6 bases and J by 5 bases, and 24 bases separated the two germline ends. CDR3 in DNA: TGTGCCACCAGTTTTGGAGGTGGGGAGCAGGACCGGGAGACCCAGTACTTC. This codes for CATSFGGGEQDRETQYF.

The chain joins TRBV11-2 to TRBJ2-5; the match to TRBD1 covers 8 bases. Per the germline V gene, CDR1 is SGHAT and CDR2 is FQNNGV. The V and J ends lost 2 bases and 0 bases, in that order; junction bases with no gene match: 11. The CDR3 runs 18 residues. CDR3 DNA: TGTGCCAGCAGCTTATTCTCAGGGGGCGAGGGGTACCAAGAGACCCAGTACTTC. Amino acids: CASSLFSGGEGYQETQYF.

The J gene is TRBJ2-1, the V gene TRBV25-1, with 8 bases matching TRBD2. In germline, CDR1 is MGHDK, CDR2 SYGVNS. V was clipped by 0 bases and J by 15 bases; unmatched bases: 7. The length of the CDR3 is 13 residues. CDR3 bases: TGTGCCAGCAGTGAATACGGCGGGGGGCCGTTGTTCTTC. Translating gives CASSEYGGGPLFF.

As for this clonotype: The junction differs from germline at one of its ends, possibly a read error. The chain employs TRBV10-2 and TRBJ1-1; TRBD1 might be the D (5 bases). This CDR3 contains 17 residues. The germline V gene has CDR1 WSHSY and CDR2 SAAADI. In nucleotides, the CDR3 is TGTGCCAGCAGTTACGGGGGTATACAAGCGAGGAACACTGAAGCTTTCTTT. This codes for CASSYGGIQARNTEAFF.

This clonotype was counted ten times or more. The CDR3 spells CATSAGTGITEAFF. CDR3 coding DNA: TGTGCCACCAGTGCCGGGACAGGGATCACTGAAGCTTTCTTT. The chain carries TRBV24-1 and TRBJ1-1; 9 bases align to TRBD1. The CDR3 is 14 amino acids. CDR1 is KGHDR and CDR2 is SFDVKD in the germline V gene. The junction had 4 bases not matched to a gene; V was cut back by 5 bases and J by 4 bases.

This sequence joins TRBV20-1 and TRBJ1-4; D possibly corresponds to TRBD1 (6 bases). Germline CDR1 DFQATT, CDR2 SNEGSKA (reference sequence). V was pared by 1 base and J by 3 bases, with 9 bases between. The CDR3 has 14 amino acids. The CDR3 reads CSARVRGANEKLFF. CDR3 in DNA: TGCAGTGCTAGAGTCAGGGGAGCTAATGAAAAACTGTTTTTT.

The chain carries TRBV7-2 and TRBJ1-3; 7 nucleotides align to TRBD1. This CDR3 has 13 amino acids. Germline CDR1 reads SGHTA; CDR2 reads FQGNSA. The J segment lost 9 bases and the V segment lost 2 bases, leaving 4 bases of the junction unmatched. The DNA for the CDR3 is TGTGCCAGCAGCTTAAAGGGGGCAGGCACCATATATTTT. Its translation is CASSLKGAGTIYF.

A note on this clonotype: This CDR3 is missing its conserved last phenylalanine or tryptophan, likely due to a read error. The genes are TRBV6-6 and TRBJ2-7; TRBD2 matches 9 bases. The junction had 6 bases not matched to a gene; V was cut back by 5 bases and J by 4 bases. The CDR3 totals 14 residues. Per the germline V gene, CDR1 is MNHNY and CDR2 is SVGAGI (reference sequence). The CDR3 region has the DNA TGTGCCAGCAGTACTCTCAGCGGGAGGTACGAGCAGTACTGC. Protein product: CASSTLSGRYEQYC.

This clonotype appeared many times. The chain is built from TRBV20-1 and TRBJ1-1, with D tentatively TRBD1 (6 bases). Trimming removed 3 bases from V and 0 bases from J, with 14 bases in between. CDR1 DFQATT and CDR2 SNEGSKA come from the germline V gene (reference sequence). CDR3 length equals 15 residues. The CDR3 bases are TGCAGTGCTAGGAATACAGGGAGGGTGAACACTGAAGCTTTCTTT. Amino acids: CSARNTGRVNTEAFF.

The CDR3 region is CASSLAGGGSDTGELFF. CDR3 bases: TGTGCCAGCAGCTTAGCAGGGGGCGGGTCGGACACCGGGGAGCTGTTTTTT. The chain links TRBV7-6 to TRBJ2-2; 7 bases are a match to TRBD1. Trimming cost V 0 bases and J 3 bases; bases outside gene matches: 7. CDR3 length: 17 amino acids. CDR1 SGHVS and CDR2 FNYEAQ come from the germline V gene.

This clonotype was found many times. The rearrangement joins TRBV19 to TRBJ1-6, with 8 bases matching TRBD1. The CDR3 contains 13 residues. The trim removed 6 bases at V and 9 bases at J, leaving 4 bases unmatched. Germline-derived CDR1 and CDR2 are LNHDA and SQIVND (reference sequence). CDR3 amino acids: CASSRTGSSPLHF. CDR3 in DNA: TGTGCCAGTAGCCGGACAGGGAGTTCACCCCTCCACTTT.

The table lists this clonotype with a few counts. This chain uses TRBV11-2 with TRBJ2-2, with D maybe TRBD1 (6 bases). This CDR3 comprises 14 residues. V was clipped by 6 bases and J by 6 bases, with 14 bases between them. Germline V gene sequence: CDR1 SGHAT, CDR2 FQNNGV. Here the CDR3 reads CASREQGRSGELFF. The DNA for the CDR3 is TGTGCCAGCAGAGAACAGGGCCGGTCCGGGGAGCTGTTTTTT.

In its sample, this clonotype was seen a few times. Here the CDR3 DNA reads TGTGCCAGCAGTTACCCGGGCGGGCGGCTGAACACTGAAGCTTTCTTT. Protein product: CASSYPGGRLNTEAFF. V gene TRBV19 combines with J gene TRBJ1-1; unclear D gene. The germline gives CDR1 LNHDA, CDR2 SQIVND (reference sequence). The V and J ends lost 9 bases and 0 bases respectively, with 20 bases between them. This CDR3 has 16 residues. Using reference TRBV19 and TRBJ1-1 for the parts outside the CDR3, the full variable domain is DGGITQSPKYLFRKEGQNVTLSCEQNLNHDAMYWYRQDPGQGLRLIYYSQIVNDFQKGDIAEGYSVSREKKESFPLTVTSAQKNPTAFYLCASSYPGGRLNTEAFFGQGTRLTVV.

V is TRBV25-1 and J is TRBJ2-5, with a possible D match to TRBD1 (6 bases). The CDR3 covers 14 residues. The V end was cut by 6 bases, the J end by 5 bases, with 16 bases between. Germline V CDR1 and CDR2: MGHDK, SYGVNS. The CDR3 DNA follows: TGTGCCAGCAGGACAAACAGGGTGGTGGAGACCCAGTACTTC. Translating it yields CASRTNRVVETQYF.

The chain carries TRBV25-1 and TRBJ1-2; TRBD1 matches 7 bases. V lost 5 bases and J lost 6; bases outside the gene matches: 12. Germline CDR1 MGHDK, CDR2 SYGVNS. The CDR3 has 15 amino acids. CDR3 sequence reads: CASSYDGTAKNGYTF. The CDR3 DNA reads TGTGCCAGCAGTTACGACGGGACAGCCAAAAATGGCTACACCTTC.

The rearrangement uses TRBV29-1 and TRBJ2-3; 9 bases align to TRBD2. After removal of 7 bases from V and 0 bases from J, the junction contained 5 bases not matched to a gene. Germline CDR1 reads SQVTM; CDR2 reads ANQGSEA. The CDR3 has 14 residues. The CDR3 DNA reads as TGCAGCGCAGGGACTAGCCCAAGCACAGATACGCAGTATTTT. This codes for CSAGTSPSTDTQYF.

The chain recombines TRBV20-1 with TRBJ2-7, with TRBD2 matching over 12 bases. The germline V gene encodes CDR1 DFQATT and CDR2 SNEGSKA (reference sequence). The length of the CDR3 is 15 residues. Germline trimming cut 5 bases from V and 7 bases from J; bases unmatched to any gene: 12. DNA for the CDR3: TGCAGTGCTCGCCAAAGACTAGCGGGAGAAGGGGAGCAGTACTTC. It is translated as CSARQRLAGEGEQYF.

This rearrangement joins TRBV15 to TRBJ2-2, with a possible D match to TRBD2 (6 bases). The CDR3 extends over 17 amino acids. CDR1 is LNHNV, CDR2 YYDKDF, per germline (reference sequence). The V end was cut by 4 bases, the J end by 4 bases, with 19 bases between. The CDR3 reads CATSMGGDRVGTGELFF. The CDR3 DNA follows: TGTGCCACCAGCATGGGGGGAGATCGGGTCGGCACCGGGGAGCTGTTTTTT.

The chain carries TRBV20-1 and TRBJ1-1; D is ambiguous. The CDR3 is made up of 12 amino acids. Trimming took off 6 bases at V and 6 bases at J, with 14 bases between the two ends. CDR1 DFQATT and CDR2 SNEGSKA come from the germline V gene (reference sequence). The CDR3 spells CSAPDRSPEAFF. CDR3 nucleotides: TGCAGTGCACCGGACCGATCCCCTGAAGCTTTCTTT.

The chain combines TRBV7-2 with TRBJ2-5; 7 bases fit TRBD2. The CDR3 has 14 residues. Germline V gene sequence: CDR1 SGHTA, CDR2 FQGNSA. The V segment lost 5 bases and the J segment 2 bases; nucleotides outside the gene matches: 5. In nucleotides, the CDR3 is TGTGCCAGCAGCCTCGGGAGGACACAAGAGACCCAGTACTTC. This translates into CASSLGRTQETQYF.

The rearrangement uses TRBV2 and TRBJ1-5, with 7 bases lining up with TRBD1. V trimming: 5 bases; J trimming: 2 bases; junction bases outside the gene matches: 6. Germline values: CDR1 SNHLY, CDR2 FYNNEI. The length of the CDR3 is 15 residues. This chain's CDR3 is CASSNFGTGNQPQHF. The CDR3 bases are TGTGCCAGCAGTAATTTCGGGACAGGCAATCAGCCCCAGCATTTT.

Comments on this clonotype: Given a much more abundant clone one base away, this may be a read error. The V gene is TRBV29-1, the J gene TRBJ2-5; D gene uncertain. Germline V CDR1 and CDR2: SQVTM, ANQGSEA. The CDR3 has 11 amino acids. The V gene lost 4 bases and the J gene lost 4 bases, with 7 bases spanning the gap. The CDR3 spells CSVAWRETQYF. The CDR3 DNA follows: TGCAGCGTTGCGTGGCGAGAGACCCAGTACTTC.

CDR3: CASSPTLSGNTIYF. CDR3 nucleotide sequence: TGTGCCAGCAGCCCCACCCTCTCTGGAAACACCATATATTTT. The chain uses TRBV2 and TRBJ1-3; D unclear. V was pared by 6 bases and J by 0 bases, with 9 bases between. From germline, CDR1 is SNHLY and CDR2 FYNNEI. The CDR3 totals 14 residues.

This clonotype was found many times. The chain has TRBV9 and TRBJ1-2; TRBD1 might be the D (5 bases). The CDR3 runs to 12 residues. The V end was cut by 4 bases, the J end by 8 bases, with 12 bases between. Germline V CDR1 and CDR2: SGDLS, YYNGEE. Here the CDR3 DNA reads TGTGCCAGCAGCCCTTACCCAGGGGGCTACACCTTC. This sequence encodes CASSPYPGGYTF.

The J gene is TRBJ1-1, the V gene TRBV25-1; possible D gene TRBD1, 5 bases. In germline, CDR1 is MGHDK, CDR2 SYGVNS. The CDR3 sequence is 13 residues long. Trimming left V 8 bases short and J 1 base short, with 11 bases between. CDR3 sequence: CASGHSQNTEAFF. Here the CDR3 DNA reads TGTGCCAGCGGACACTCACAGAACACTGAAGCTTTCTTT.

This clonotype was observed a few times. J is TRBJ1-2 and V is TRBV20-1; unclear D gene. Germline V gene lookup returns CDR1 DFQATT and CDR2 SNEGSKA (reference sequence). Trimming cost V 0 bases and J 2 bases, with 16 bases left between them. The CDR3 is 16 amino acids. The CDR3 coding sequence is TGCAGTGCTAGAGATCCGGCAGAACGAAGCAACTATGGCTACACCTTC. It is translated as CSARDPAERSNYGYTF.